One and the same sample provided the 28 T cell receptor beta chains below, sequenced in a study of shared clonotypes between healthy human individuals. Selected positively for CCR7 and CD45RO-negative, naive CD8 cells excluded terminally differentiated effector memory CD45RA+ cells. Data came from immunoSEQ multiplex PCR; TCRdb stores just in-frame clones and leaves some out. The repertoire has millions of clones, approximately 94% of them found once; the top ten carry roughly 1%. Sample: naive CD8+ T cells sorted from blood. These receptors were obtained from a man younger than 35 in good health.

This sequence joins TRBV6-5 and TRBJ1-1; D is uncertain. Germline V lookup: CDR1 MNHEY, CDR2 SVGAGI. Between the trimmed V and J ends, which lost 4 bases and 1 base, there was a span of 7 bases. The CDR3 runs to 13 residues. In DNA, the CDR3 is TGTGCCAGCAGTTGGTCGGAGAACACTGAAGCTTTCTTT. Translation: CASSWSENTEAFF.

The genes are TRBV27 and TRBJ2-2; TRBD2 matches at 9 bases. CDR1 and CDR2 from the germline V gene are MNHEY and SMNVEV (reference sequence). This CDR3 has 16 amino acids. The V gene end was trimmed by 5 bases and the J gene end by 6 bases; junction bases not matched to a gene: 10. The CDR3 coding sequence is TGTGCCAGCAGTATACTAGCGGGCAATCGGGCCGGGGAGCTGTTTTTT. It is translated as CASSILAGNRAGELFF.

The chain joins TRBV5-6 to TRBJ2-3, with D perhaps TRBD1 (5 bases). There are 19 residues in the CDR3. From germline, CDR1 is SGHDT and CDR2 YYEEEE. V gave up 1 base and J gave up 2 bases, with 23 bases separating them. The CDR3 region is CASSLLFGGDSLSTDTQYF. The CDR3 DNA reads as TGTGCCAGCAGCTTGTTATTTGGCGGCGACAGCCTTTCCACAGATACGCAGTATTTT.

Concerning this clone: A much larger clone sits a single nucleotide away, making a read error possible. V and J are TRBV30 and TRBJ2-2; weak D call: TRBD2 (5 bases). The length of the CDR3 is 13 residues. Germline values: CDR1 GTSNPN, CDR2 SVGIG (reference sequence). The CDR3 spells CVWSRENTGELFF. The CDR3 DNA reads TGTGTCTGGAGTCGGGAGAACACCGGGGAGCTGTTTTTT.

This clone was recorded once. The V gene is TRBV29-1, the J gene TRBJ2-4; D perhaps matches TRBD1 (6 bases). V lost 2 bases and J lost 7, with 24 bases in between. The CDR3 is 17 residues long. Germline lookup yields CDR1 SQVTM and CDR2 ANQGSEA. CDR3 sequence: CSVEFRSEVRGSNIQYF. The CDR3 nucleotides are TGCAGCGTTGAATTTCGGTCGGAAGTTAGGGGGAGCAACATTCAGTACTTC. Complete variable domain (other parts from reference TRBV29-1 and TRBJ2-4): SAVISQKPSRDICQRGTSLTIQCQVDSQVTMMFWYRQQPGQSLTLIATANQGSEATYESGFVIDKFPISRPNLTFSTLTVSNMSPEDSSIYLCSVEFRSEVRGSNIQYFGAGTRLSVL.

CDR3 in amino acids: CASSRPGQGNYGYTF. The CDR3 coding sequence is TGTGCCAGTAGTAGACCGGGACAGGGGAACTATGGCTACACCTTC. V is TRBV19 and J is TRBJ1-2, with 10 bases matching TRBD1. Per the germline V gene, CDR1 is LNHDA and CDR2 is SQIVND (reference sequence). CDR3 length equals 15 residues. The ends lost 4 bases at V and 2 bases at J; junction bases unmatched: 4.

This chain uses TRBV27 with TRBJ2-7, with 10 bases matching TRBD1. The germline CDR1 and CDR2 sequences are MNHEY and SMNVEV (reference sequence). This CDR3 is 17 amino acids long. Germline trimming cut 1 base from V and 0 bases from J; bases unmatched to any gene: 6. CDR3 DNA sequence: TGTGCCAGCAGTTTATTGGCAGGGACAGGGGTCTCCTACGAGCAGTACTTC. Its translation: CASSLLAGTGVSYEQYF.

V usage is TRBV29-1 and J usage is TRBJ2-5, with 7 bases that match TRBD1. V lost 2 bases, J lost 2 bases, and 11 bases stayed unmatched. This CDR3 is built from 16 residues. Germline V CDR1 and CDR2: SQVTM, ANQGSEA. The CDR3 loop reads CSVEWPPDREQETQYF. In DNA, the CDR3 is TGCAGCGTTGAATGGCCCCCCGACAGGGAACAAGAGACCCAGTACTTC.

The V and J genes are TRBV10-2 and TRBJ2-1, with D unresolved. The CDR3 is 12 residues long. Between the trimmed V and J ends, which lost 9 bases and 6 bases, there was a span of 12 bases. Germline lookup yields CDR1 WSHSY and CDR2 SAAADI. For the CDR3, the DNA is TGCGCCAGTAGCAACCCCCCCAATGAGCAGTTCTTC. Protein sequence: CASSNPPNEQFF.

The chain has TRBV27 and TRBJ2-5; TRBD1 agrees at 7 bases. The V gene end was trimmed by 6 bases and the J gene end by 4 bases; junction bases not matched to a gene: 2. The CDR3 is made up of 12 amino acids. Germline assignment: CDR1 MNHEY and CDR2 SMNVEV (reference sequence). The CDR3 is CASRGQRETQYF. The DNA of the CDR3 is TGTGCCAGCAGGGGACAGCGAGAGACCCAGTACTTC.

In regard to this clone: Other DNA sequences in the sample encode the same CDR3. The chain has TRBV11-2 and TRBJ2-7; D gene unclear. The germline V and J ends were trimmed by 0 bases and 3 bases, with 6 bases remaining between them. There are 13 residues in the CDR3. CDR1 SGHAT and CDR2 FQNNGV come from the germline V gene. CDR3 in amino acids: CASSLDQHYEQYF. CDR3 coding DNA: TGTGCCAGCAGCTTAGATCAACACTACGAGCAGTACTTC.

This chain joins TRBV6-6 and TRBJ1-1, with TRBD1 matching over 8 bases. Germline V lookup: CDR1 MNHNY, CDR2 SVGAGI (reference sequence). This CDR3 region has 12 residues. With V trimmed by 8 bases and J by 4 bases, 3 bases remained unmatched. CDR3 in amino acids: CASRDRSTEAFF. The CDR3 DNA reads TGTGCCAGCCGGGACAGGTCCACTGAAGCTTTCTTT.

This chain connects TRBV7-6 to TRBJ2-1; 12 nucleotides line up with TRBD2. The trim removed 2 bases at V and 5 bases at J, leaving 7 bases unmatched. The CDR3 totals 17 residues. CDR1 and CDR2 (germline): SGHVS, FNYEAQ. CDR3 region: CASSLQYLAGGNNEQFF. DNA for the CDR3: TGTGCCAGCAGCTTACAATATCTAGCGGGAGGGAACAATGAGCAGTTCTTC.

Notes on this clone: The identical CDR3 is also encoded by other nucleotide sequences in the sample. The chain has TRBV13 and TRBJ1-1; D possibly corresponds to TRBD1 (5 bases). Trimming cost V 0 bases and J 0 bases, with 5 bases left between them. Germline V gene lookup returns CDR1 PRHDT and CDR2 FYEKMQ (reference sequence). The CDR3 loop spans 14 amino acids. CDR3 protein: CASSLGGVNTEAFF. CDR3 nucleotides: TGTGCCAGCAGCTTAGGAGGGGTGAACACTGAAGCTTTCTTT.

The J gene is TRBJ2-1, the V gene TRBV7-9, with a weak D call TRBD1 (5 bases). The germline gives CDR1 SEHNR, CDR2 FQNEAQ (reference sequence). V lost 4 bases and J lost 0, with 16 bases in between. The CDR3 is made up of 17 amino acids. The CDR3 DNA reads as TGTGCCAGCAGCTCCTCTGGTGCAGGGTTCTCCTACAATGAGCAGTTCTTC. This encodes CASSSSGAGFSYNEQFF.

The chain combines TRBV5-6 with TRBJ2-1; D remains unclear. Between the trimmed V and J ends, which lost 1 base and 4 bases, there was a span of 12 bases. Germline V gene lookup returns CDR1 SGHDT and CDR2 YYEEEE. The CDR3 is made up of 15 amino acids. CDR3 DNA sequence: TGTGCCAGCAGCTTGTCGGTAGAACCTTACAATGAGCAGTTCTTC. Protein product: CASSLSVEPYNEQFF.

Details on this clone: Other DNA sequences in the same sample also yield this CDR3. The chain uses TRBV4-1 and TRBJ2-7; D is unclear. Trimming removed 1 base at V and 3 bases at J, with 10 bases between. The CDR3 sequence is 14 residues long. Germline CDR1 is MGHRA and CDR2 is YSYEKL. The CDR3 nucleotides read TGCGCCAGCAGCCAAGGCGGAGCAGGCTACGAGCAGTACTTC. Its protein product is CASSQGGAGYEQYF.

The J gene is TRBJ2-6, the V gene TRBV29-1; D is unresolved. CDR1 is SQVTM, CDR2 ANQGSEA, per germline. The length of the CDR3 is 14 residues. V shed 2 bases and J shed 0 bases, with 5 bases lying between them. The DNA of the CDR3 is TGCAGCGTTGAAAGGACCTCTGGGGCCAACGTCCTGACTTTC. Protein sequence: CSVERTSGANVLTF.

The chain recombines TRBV7-6 with TRBJ2-3, with 7 nucleotides matching TRBD1. There are 15 residues in the CDR3. In germline, CDR1 is SGHVS, CDR2 FNYEAQ. The V gene end was trimmed by 5 bases and the J gene end by 6 bases; junction bases not matched to a gene: 11. CDR3 residues: CASSPGTATVDTQYF. Here the CDR3 DNA reads TGTGCCAGCAGCCCCGGGACAGCTACGGTGGATACGCAGTATTTT.

On this clone itself: The identical CDR3 is also encoded by other nucleotide sequences in the sample. The V call is TRBV19, the J call TRBJ1-5, with D perhaps TRBD1 (6 bases). The CDR3 extends over 16 amino acids. Germline V gives CDR1 LNHDA, CDR2 SQIVND (reference sequence). V lost 0 bases to trimming and J lost 2 bases, with 11 bases between them. CDR3 nucleotides: TGTGCCAGTAGTATAGATCTTGAGGGGGGCAATCAGCCCCAGCATTTT. Protein: CASSIDLEGGNQPQHF.

The chain uses TRBV30 and TRBJ2-5, with D perhaps TRBD1 (5 bases). The CDR3 is 15 residues long. The germline V gene encodes CDR1 GTSNPN and CDR2 SVGIG (reference sequence). Between the trimmed V and J ends, which lost 2 bases and 0 bases, there was a span of 13 bases. DNA for the CDR3: TGTGCCTGGAGTCGAGGACACGGGTACCAAGAGACCCAGTACTTC. Amino acid sequence: CAWSRGHGYQETQYF.

The chain joins TRBV7-9 to TRBJ2-1, with D maybe TRBD1 (6 bases). This CDR3 contains 18 residues. Trimming cost V 7 bases and J 0 bases, with 22 bases left between them. CDR1 and CDR2 from the germline V gene are SEHNR and FQNEAQ (reference sequence). This chain's CDR3 is CASINSLDSFVSYNEQFF. In DNA form, the CDR3 reads TGTGCCAGCATCAATTCCTTGGACAGCTTCGTCTCCTACAATGAGCAGTTCTTC.

The CDR3 sequence: CASSEESSGTAISYNEQFF. The CDR3, as DNA: TGTGCCAGCAGTGAAGAGTCTAGCGGGACCGCGATTTCCTACAATGAGCAGTTCTTC. This rearrangement joins TRBV2 to TRBJ2-1, with 9 bases matching TRBD2. Germline V gene lookup returns CDR1 SNHLY and CDR2 FYNNEI. After removal of 1 base from V and 1 base from J, the junction contained 11 bases not matched to a gene. The CDR3 spans 19 residues.

The chain links TRBV14 to TRBJ2-7; D is unclear. The germline gives CDR1 SGHDN, CDR2 FVKESK. The CDR3 is 15 residues long. The V end lost 3 bases, the J end lost 1 base, and 13 bases lay between the germline ends. Here the CDR3 DNA reads TGTGCCAGCAGCCATGGTCCTAAGTCATCCTACGAGCAGTACTTC. It specifies CASSHGPKSSYEQYF.

The CDR3 protein is CASGSPYKGGEAFF. The CDR3 nucleotides are TGTGCTAGTGGCTCCCCGTATAAAGGTGGAGAAGCTTTCTTT. The chain is built from TRBV12-5 and TRBJ1-1; D gene ambiguous. With 6 bases removed from V and 8 bases from J, the gap between germline ends came to 19 bases. The germline CDR1 and CDR2 sequences are LGHNT and FRNRAP. This CDR3 region has 14 residues.

V and J are TRBV18 and TRBJ2-1; possibly TRBD1 for D (5 bases). Germline V lookup: CDR1 KGHSH, CDR2 LQKENI. CDR3 length equals 12 residues. V lost 4 bases and J lost 7, with 8 bases in between. The CDR3 here is CASSRTNNEQFF. The DNA of the CDR3 is TGTGCCAGCTCACGGACAAATAATGAGCAGTTCTTC.

The rearrangement uses TRBV9 and TRBJ2-1; TRBD2 agrees at 7 bases. The germline V gene has CDR1 SGDLS and CDR2 YYNGEE. The CDR3 has 14 residues. V lost 3 bases and J lost 1; bases outside the gene matches: 1. CDR3 bases: TGTGCCAGCAGCGAAGCGGGGTCCTACAATGAGCAGTTCTTC. Amino acids: CASSEAGSYNEQFF.

Remarks on this clone: Other DNA sequences within the sample encode an identical CDR3. This chain joins TRBV29-1 and TRBJ2-1; TRBD2 aligns across 12 bases. Trimming at V came to 6 bases and at J to 4 bases, leaving 1 base not matched to a gene. Germline assignment: CDR1 SQVTM and CDR2 ANQGSEA. The CDR3 spans 13 residues. The CDR3 nucleotides read TGCAGCGTAGGACTAGCGGGGTACAATGAGCAGTTCTTC. It translates to CSVGLAGYNEQFF.